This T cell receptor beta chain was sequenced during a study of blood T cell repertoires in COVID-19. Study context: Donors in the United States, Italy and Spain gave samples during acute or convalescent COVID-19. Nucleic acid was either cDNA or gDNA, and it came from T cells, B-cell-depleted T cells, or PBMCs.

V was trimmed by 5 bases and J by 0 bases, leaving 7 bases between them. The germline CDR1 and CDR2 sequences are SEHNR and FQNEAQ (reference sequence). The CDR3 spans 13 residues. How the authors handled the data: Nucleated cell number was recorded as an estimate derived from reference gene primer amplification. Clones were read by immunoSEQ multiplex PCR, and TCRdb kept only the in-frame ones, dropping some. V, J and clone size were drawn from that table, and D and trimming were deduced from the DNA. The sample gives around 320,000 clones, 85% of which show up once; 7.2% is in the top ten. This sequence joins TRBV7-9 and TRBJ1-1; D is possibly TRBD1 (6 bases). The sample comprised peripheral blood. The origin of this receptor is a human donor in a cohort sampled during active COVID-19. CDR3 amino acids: CASSRQVNTEAFF. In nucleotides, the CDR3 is TGTGCCAGCAGCCGACAGGTGAACACTGAAGCTTTCTTT.